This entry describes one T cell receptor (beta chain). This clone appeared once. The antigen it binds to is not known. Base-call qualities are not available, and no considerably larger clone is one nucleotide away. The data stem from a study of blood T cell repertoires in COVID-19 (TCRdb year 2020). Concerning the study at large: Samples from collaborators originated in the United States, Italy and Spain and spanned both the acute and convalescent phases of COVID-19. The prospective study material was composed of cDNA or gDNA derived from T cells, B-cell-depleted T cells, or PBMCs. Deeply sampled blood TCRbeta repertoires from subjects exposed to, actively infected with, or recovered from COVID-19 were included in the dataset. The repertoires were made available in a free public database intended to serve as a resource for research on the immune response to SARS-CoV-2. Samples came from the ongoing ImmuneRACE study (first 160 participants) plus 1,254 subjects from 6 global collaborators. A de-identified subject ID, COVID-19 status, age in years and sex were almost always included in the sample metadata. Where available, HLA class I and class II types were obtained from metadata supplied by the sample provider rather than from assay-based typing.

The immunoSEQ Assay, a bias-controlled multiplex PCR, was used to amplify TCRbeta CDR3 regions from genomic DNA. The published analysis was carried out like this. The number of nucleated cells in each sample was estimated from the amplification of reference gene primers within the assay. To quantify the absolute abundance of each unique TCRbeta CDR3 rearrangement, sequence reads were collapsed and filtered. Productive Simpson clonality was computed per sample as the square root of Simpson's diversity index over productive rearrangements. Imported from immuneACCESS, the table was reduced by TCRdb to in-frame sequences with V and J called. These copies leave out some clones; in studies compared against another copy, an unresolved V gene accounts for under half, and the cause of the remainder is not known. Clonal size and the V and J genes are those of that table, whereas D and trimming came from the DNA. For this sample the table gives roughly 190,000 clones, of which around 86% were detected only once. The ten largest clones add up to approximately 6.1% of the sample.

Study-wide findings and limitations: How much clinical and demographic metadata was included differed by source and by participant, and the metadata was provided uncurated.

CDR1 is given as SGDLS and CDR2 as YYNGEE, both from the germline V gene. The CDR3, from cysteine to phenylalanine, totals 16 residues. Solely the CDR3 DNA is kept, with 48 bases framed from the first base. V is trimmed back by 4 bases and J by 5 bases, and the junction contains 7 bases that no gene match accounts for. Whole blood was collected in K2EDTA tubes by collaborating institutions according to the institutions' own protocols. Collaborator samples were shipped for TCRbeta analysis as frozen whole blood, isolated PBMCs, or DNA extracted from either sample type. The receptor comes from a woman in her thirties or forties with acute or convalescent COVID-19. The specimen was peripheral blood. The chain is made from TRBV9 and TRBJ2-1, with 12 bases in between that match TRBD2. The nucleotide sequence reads TGTGCCAGCAGCCCACGGACTAGCGGGATGGACAATGAGCAGTTCTTC. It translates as CASSPRTSGMDNEQFF.